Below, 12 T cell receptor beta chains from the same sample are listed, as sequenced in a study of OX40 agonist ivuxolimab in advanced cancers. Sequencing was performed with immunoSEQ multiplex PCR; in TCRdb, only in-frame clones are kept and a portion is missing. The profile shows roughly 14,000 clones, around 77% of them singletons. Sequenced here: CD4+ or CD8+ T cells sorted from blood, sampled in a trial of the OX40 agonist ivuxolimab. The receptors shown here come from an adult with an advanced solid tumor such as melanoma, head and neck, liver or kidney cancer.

CDR3 protein: CASSLGPGGVETQYF. DNA for the CDR3: TGTGCCAGCAGCTTAGGCCCCGGGGGGGTAGAGACCCAGTACTTC. The rearrangement joins TRBV13 to TRBJ2-5; 8 positions agree with TRBD2. The trim removed 0 bases at V and 4 bases at J, leaving 4 bases unmatched. This CDR3 is 15 amino acids long. CDR1 PRHDT and CDR2 FYEKMQ come from the germline V gene (reference sequence). The full variable domain, with the rest looked up from reference TRBV13 and TRBJ2-5, is AAGVIQSPRHLIKEKRETATLKCYPIPRHDTVYWYQQGPGQDPQFLISFYEKMQSDKGSIPDRFSAQQFSDYHSELNMSSLELGDSALYFCASSLGPGGVETQYFGPGTRLLVL.

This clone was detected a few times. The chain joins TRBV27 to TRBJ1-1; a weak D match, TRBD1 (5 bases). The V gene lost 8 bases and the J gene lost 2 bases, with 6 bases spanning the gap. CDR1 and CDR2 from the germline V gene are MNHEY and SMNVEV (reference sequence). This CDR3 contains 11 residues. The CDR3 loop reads CASGGNTEAFF. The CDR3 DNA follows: TGTGCCAGCGGGGGAAACACTGAAGCTTTCTTT.

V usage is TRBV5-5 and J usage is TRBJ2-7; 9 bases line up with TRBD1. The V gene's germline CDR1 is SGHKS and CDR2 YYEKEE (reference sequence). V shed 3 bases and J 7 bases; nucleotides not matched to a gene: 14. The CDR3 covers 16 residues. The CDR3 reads CASSSTRTGAFSEQYF. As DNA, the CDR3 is TGTGCCAGCAGCTCAACCAGGACAGGGGCTTTTAGTGAGCAGTACTTC.

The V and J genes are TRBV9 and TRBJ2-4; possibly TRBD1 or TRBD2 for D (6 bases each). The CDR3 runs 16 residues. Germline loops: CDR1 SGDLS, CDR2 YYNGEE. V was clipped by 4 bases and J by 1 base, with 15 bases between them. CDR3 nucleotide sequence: TGTGCCAGCAGCTCCCTTTCGGGGGCGGCCAAAAACATTCAGTACTTC. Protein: CASSSLSGAAKNIQYF.

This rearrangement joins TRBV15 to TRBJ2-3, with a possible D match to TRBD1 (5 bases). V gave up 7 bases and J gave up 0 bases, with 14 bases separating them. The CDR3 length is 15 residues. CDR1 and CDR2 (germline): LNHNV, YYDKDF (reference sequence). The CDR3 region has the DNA TGTGCCACCACGCCCAAGGGGTTTAGCACAGATACGCAGTATTTT. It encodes CATTPKGFSTDTQYF.

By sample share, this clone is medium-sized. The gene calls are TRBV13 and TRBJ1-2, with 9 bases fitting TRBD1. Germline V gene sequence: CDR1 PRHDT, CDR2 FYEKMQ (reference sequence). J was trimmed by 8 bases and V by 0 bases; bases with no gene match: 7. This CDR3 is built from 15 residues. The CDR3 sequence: CASSLGRTGVRGYTF. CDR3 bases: TGTGCCAGCAGCTTAGGGAGGACAGGGGTAAGAGGCTACACCTTC.

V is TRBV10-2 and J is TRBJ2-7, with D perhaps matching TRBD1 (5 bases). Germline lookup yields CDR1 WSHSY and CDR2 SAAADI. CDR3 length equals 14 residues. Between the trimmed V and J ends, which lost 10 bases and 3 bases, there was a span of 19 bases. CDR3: CATRDFGQVYEQYF. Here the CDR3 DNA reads TGCGCCACCAGAGATTTCGGACAAGTCTACGAGCAGTACTTC.

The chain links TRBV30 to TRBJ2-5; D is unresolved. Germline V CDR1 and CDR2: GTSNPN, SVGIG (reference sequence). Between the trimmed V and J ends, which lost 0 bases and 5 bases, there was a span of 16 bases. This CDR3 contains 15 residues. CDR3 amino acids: CAWSVGQKPLETQYF. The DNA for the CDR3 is TGTGCCTGGAGTGTGGGCCAAAAACCCCTCGAGACCCAGTACTTC. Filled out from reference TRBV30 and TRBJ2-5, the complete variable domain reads SQTIHQWPATLVQPVGSPLSLECTVEGTSNPNLYWYRQAAGRGLQLLFYSVGIGQISSEVPQNLSASRPQDRQFILSSKKLLLSDSGFYLCAWSVGQKPLETQYFGPGTRLLVL.

CDR3 amino acids: CASSDGNSQETQYF. Here the CDR3 DNA reads TGTGCCAGCAGTGATGGAAACAGTCAAGAGACCCAGTACTTC. This chain links TRBV2 with TRBJ2-5; D is unclear. The CDR3 runs 14 residues. CDR1 is SNHLY and CDR2 is FYNNEI in the germline V gene. The V end was cut by 3 bases, the J end by 2 bases, with 10 bases between.

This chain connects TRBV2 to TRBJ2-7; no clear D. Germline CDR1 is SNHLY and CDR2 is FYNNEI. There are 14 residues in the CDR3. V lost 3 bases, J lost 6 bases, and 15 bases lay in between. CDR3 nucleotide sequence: TGTGCCAGCAGTGAGTCGGCAGGATCGGGCGAGCAGTACTTC. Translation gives CASSESAGSGEQYF.

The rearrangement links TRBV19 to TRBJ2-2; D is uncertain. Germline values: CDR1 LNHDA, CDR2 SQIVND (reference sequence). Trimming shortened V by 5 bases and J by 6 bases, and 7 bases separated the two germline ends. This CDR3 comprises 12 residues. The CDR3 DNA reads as TGTGCCAGTAGTCCAACCGCCGGGGAGCTGTTTTTT. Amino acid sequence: CASSPTAGELFF.

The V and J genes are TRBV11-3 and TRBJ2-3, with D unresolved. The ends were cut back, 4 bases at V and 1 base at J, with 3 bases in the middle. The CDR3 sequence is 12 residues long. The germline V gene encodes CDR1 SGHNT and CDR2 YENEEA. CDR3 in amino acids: CASSSGTDTQYF. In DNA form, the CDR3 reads TGTGCCAGCAGCTCAGGCACAGATACGCAGTATTTT.